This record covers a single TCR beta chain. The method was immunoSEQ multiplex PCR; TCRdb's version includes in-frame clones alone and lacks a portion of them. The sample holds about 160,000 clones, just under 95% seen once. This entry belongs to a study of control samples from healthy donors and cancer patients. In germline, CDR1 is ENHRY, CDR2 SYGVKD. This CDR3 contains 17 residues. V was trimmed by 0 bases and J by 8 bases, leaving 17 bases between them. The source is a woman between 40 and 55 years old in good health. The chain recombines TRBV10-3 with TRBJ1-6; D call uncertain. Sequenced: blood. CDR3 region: CAISESIGLGGDSPLHF. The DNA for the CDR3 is TGTGCCATCAGTGAGTCGATTGGCCTAGGAGGAGATTCACCCCTCCACTTT.